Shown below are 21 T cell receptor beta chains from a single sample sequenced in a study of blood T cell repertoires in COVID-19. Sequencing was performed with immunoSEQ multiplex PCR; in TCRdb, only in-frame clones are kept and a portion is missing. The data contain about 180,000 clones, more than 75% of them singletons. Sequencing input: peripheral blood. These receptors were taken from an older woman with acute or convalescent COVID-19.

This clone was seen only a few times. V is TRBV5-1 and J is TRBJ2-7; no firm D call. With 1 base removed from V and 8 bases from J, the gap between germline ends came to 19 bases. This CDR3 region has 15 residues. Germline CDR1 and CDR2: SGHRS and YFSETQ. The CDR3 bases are TGCGCCAGCAGCTTGCGTGCGGCAGACCCGAGTAAGCAGTACTTC. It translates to CASSLRAADPSKQYF.

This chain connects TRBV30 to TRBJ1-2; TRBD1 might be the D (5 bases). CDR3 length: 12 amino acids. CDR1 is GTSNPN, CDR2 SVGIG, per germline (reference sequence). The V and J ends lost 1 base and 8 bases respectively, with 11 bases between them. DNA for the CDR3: TGTGCCTGGAGTGAAACCCAGGGCGGCTACACCTTC. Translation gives CAWSETQGGYTF.

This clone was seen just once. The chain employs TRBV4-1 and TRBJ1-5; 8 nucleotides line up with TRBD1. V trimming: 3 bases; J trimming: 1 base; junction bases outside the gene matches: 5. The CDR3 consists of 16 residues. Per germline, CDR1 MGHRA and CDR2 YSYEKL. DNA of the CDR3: TGCGCCAGCAGCCAGGAGGACAGGGTGAGCAATCAGCCCCAGCATTTT. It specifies CASSQEDRVSNQPQHF.

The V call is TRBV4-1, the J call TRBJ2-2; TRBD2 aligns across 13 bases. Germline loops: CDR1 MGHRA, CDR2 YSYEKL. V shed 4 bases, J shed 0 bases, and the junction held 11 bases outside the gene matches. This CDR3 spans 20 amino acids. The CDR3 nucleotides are TGCGCCAGCAGCCCCAAGGCACTAGCGGGAGGGATGACGAACACCGGGGAGCTGTTTTTT. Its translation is CASSPKALAGGMTNTGELFF.

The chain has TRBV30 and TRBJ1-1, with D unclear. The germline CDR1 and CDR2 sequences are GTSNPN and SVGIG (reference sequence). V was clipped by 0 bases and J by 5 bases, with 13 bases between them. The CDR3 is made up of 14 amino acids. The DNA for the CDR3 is TGTGCCTGGAGTGTACTAACGACTGGGACTGAAGCTTTCTTT. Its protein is CAWSVLTTGTEAFF. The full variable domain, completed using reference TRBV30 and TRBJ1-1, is SQTIHQWPATLVQPVGSPLSLECTVEGTSNPNLYWYRQAAGRGLQLLFYSVGIGQISSEVPQNLSASRPQDRQFILSSKKLLLSDSGFYLCAWSVLTTGTEAFFGQGTRLTVV.

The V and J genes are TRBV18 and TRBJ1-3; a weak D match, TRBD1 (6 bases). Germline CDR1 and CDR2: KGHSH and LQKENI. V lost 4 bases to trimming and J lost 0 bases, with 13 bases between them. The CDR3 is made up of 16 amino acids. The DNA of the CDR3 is TGTGCCAGCTCACAGACCGGGACAAGCTCTGGAAACACCATATATTTT. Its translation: CASSQTGTSSGNTIYF.

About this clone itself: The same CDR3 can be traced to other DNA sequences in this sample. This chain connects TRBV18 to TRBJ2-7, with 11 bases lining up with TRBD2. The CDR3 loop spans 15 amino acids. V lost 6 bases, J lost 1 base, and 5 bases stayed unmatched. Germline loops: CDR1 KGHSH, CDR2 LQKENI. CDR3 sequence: CASSPTSGGSYEQYF. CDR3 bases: TGTGCCAGCTCGCCCACTAGCGGGGGTTCCTACGAGCAGTACTTC. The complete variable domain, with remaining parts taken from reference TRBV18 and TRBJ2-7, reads NAGVMQNPRHLVRRRGQEARLRCSPMKGHSHVYWYRQLPEEGLKFMVYLQKENIIDESGMPKERFSAEFPKEGPSILRIQQVVRGDSAAYFCASSPTSGGSYEQYFGPGTRLTVT.

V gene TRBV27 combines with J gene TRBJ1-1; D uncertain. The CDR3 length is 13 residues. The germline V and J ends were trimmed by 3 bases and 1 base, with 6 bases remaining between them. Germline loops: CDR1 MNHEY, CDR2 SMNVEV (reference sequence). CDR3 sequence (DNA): TGTGCCAGCAGTTTTACGGGGAACACTGAAGCTTTCTTT. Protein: CASSFTGNTEAFF.

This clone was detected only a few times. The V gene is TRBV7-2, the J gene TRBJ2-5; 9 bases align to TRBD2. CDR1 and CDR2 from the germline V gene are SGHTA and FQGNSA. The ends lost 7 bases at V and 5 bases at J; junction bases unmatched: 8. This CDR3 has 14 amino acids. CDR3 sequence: CASNGGGAGETQYF. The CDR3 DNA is TGTGCCAGCAATGGCGGGGGGGCTGGGGAGACCCAGTACTTC.

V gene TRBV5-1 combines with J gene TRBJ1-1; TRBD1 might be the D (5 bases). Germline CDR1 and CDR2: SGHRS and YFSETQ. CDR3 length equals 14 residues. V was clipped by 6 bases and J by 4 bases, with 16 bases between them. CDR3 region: CASNPPGGSTEAFF. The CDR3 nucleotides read TGCGCCAGCAACCCTCCTGGGGGGAGCACTGAAGCTTTCTTT.

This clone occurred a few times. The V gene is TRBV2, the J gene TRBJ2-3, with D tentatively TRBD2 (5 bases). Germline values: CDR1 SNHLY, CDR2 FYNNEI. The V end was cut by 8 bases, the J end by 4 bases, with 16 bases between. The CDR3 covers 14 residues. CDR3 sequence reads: CASLGLAGADTQYF. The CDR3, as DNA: TGTGCCAGCCTCGGCCTAGCTGGTGCAGATACGCAGTATTTT.

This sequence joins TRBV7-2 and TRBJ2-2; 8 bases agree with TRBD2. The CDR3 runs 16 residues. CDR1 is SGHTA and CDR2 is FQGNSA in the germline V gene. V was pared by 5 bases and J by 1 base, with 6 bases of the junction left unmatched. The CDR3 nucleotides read TGTGCCAGCAGCAACGGACTAGCCGTGAACACCGGGGAGCTGTTTTTT. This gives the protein CASSNGLAVNTGELFF. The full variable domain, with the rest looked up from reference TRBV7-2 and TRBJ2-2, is GAGVSQSPSNKVTEKGKDVELRCDPISGHTALYWYRQSLGQGLEFLIYFQGNSAPDKSGLPSDRFSAERTGGSVSTLTIQRTQQEDSAVYLCASSNGLAVNTGELFFGEGSRLTVL.

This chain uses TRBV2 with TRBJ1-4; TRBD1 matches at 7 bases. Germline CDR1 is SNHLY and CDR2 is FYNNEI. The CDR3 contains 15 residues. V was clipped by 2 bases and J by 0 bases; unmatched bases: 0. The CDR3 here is CASSEQGATNEKLFF. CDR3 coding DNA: TGTGCCAGCAGTGAACAGGGGGCAACTAATGAAAAACTGTTTTTT.

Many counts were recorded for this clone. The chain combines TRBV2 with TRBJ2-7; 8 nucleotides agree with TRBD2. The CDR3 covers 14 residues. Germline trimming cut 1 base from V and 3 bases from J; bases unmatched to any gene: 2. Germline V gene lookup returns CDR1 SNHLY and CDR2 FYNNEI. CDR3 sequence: CASSEVSGSYEQYF. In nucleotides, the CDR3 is TGTGCCAGCAGTGAAGTCAGCGGGAGCTACGAGCAGTACTTC.

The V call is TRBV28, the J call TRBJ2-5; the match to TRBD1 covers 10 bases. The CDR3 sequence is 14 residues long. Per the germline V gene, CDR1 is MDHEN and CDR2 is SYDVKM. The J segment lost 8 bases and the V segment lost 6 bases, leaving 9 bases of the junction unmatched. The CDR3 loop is CASSAERDRGTQYF. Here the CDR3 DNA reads TGTGCCAGCAGCGCAGAGCGGGACAGGGGAACCCAGTACTTC.

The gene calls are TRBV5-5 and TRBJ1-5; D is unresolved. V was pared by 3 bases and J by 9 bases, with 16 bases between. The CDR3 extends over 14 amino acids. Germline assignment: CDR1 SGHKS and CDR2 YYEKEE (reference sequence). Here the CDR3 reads CASSWRPARRPQHF. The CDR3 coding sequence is TGTGCCAGCAGCTGGAGGCCGGCCCGGCGGCCCCAGCATTTT.

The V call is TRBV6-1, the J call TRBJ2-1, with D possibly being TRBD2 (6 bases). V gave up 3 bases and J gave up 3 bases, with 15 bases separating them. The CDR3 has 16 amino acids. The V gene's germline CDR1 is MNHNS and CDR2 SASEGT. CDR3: CASSEFLGLDYNEQFF. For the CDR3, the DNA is TGTGCCAGCAGTGAGTTTTTGGGACTGGACTACAATGAGCAGTTCTTC.

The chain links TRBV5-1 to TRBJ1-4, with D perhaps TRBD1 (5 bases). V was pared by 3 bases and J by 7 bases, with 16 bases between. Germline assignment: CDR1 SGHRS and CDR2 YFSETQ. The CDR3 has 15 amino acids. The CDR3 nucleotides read TGCGCCAGCAGCTCCTCGGACGGGGGGGGTGAAAAACTGTTTTTT. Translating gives CASSSSDGGGEKLFF.

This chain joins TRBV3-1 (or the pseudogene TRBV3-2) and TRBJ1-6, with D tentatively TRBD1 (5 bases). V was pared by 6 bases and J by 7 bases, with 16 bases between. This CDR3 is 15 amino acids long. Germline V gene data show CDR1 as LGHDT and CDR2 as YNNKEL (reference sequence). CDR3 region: CASSPSWGSNSPLHF. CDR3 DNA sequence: TGTGCCAGCAGTCCCTCCTGGGGCAGCAATTCACCCCTCCACTTT.

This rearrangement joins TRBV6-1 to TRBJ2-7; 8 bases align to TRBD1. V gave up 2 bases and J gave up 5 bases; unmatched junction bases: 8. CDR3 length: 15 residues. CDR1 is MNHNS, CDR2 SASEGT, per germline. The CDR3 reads CASSERTGNFDEQYF. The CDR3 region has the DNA TGTGCCAGCAGTGAAAGGACAGGGAATTTCGACGAGCAGTACTTC.

The CDR3 DNA is TGTGCCAGCACTACAGGGGGCTCCAACACCGGGGAGCTGTTTTTT. This translates into CASTTGGSNTGELFF. The chain combines TRBV28 with TRBJ2-2, with 9 positions matching TRBD1. The germline CDR1 and CDR2 sequences are MDHEN and SYDVKM. The CDR3 consists of 15 residues. V lost 7 bases to trimming and J lost 2 bases; unmatched junction nucleotides: 5.